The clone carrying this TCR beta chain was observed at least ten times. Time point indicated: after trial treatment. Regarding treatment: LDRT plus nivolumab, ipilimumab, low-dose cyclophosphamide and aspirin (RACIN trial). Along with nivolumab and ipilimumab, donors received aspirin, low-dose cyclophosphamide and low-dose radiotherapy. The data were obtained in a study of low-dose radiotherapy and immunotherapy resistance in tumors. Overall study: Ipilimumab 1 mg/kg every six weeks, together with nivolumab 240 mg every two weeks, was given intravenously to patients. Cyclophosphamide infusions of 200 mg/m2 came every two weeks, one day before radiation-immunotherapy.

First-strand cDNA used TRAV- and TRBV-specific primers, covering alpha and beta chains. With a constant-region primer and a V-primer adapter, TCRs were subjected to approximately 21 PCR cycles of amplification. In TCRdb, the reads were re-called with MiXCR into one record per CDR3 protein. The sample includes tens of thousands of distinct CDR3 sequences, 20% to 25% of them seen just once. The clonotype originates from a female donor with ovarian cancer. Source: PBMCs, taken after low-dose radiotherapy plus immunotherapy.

CDR3 sequence reads: CASRDSLAQETQYF. The CDR3 DNA reads TGTGCCAGCAGAGATTCACTAGCCCAAGAGACCCAGTACTTC. The chain carries TRBV27 and TRBJ2-5; tentatively, D is TRBD2 (6 bases). V was clipped by 6 bases and J by 1 base, with 12 bases between them. This CDR3 region has 14 residues. From germline, CDR1 is MNHEY and CDR2 SMNVEV (reference sequence).